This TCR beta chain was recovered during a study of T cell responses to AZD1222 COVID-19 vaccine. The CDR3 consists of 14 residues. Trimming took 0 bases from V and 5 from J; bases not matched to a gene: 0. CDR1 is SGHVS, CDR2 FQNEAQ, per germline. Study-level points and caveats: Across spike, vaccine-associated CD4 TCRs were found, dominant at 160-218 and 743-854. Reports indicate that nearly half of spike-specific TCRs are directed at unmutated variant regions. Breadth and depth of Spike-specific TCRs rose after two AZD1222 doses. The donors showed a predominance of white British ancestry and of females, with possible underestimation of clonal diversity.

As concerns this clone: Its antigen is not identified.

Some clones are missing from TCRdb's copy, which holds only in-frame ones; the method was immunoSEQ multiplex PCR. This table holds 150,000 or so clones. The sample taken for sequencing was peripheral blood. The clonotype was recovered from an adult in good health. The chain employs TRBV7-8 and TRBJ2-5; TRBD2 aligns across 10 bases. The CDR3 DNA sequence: TGTGCCAGCAGCTTAGCGGGACTAGCGGAGACCCAGTACTTC. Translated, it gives CASSLAGLAETQYF.